The 8 T cell receptor beta chains below were found in one sample sequenced in a study of PD-1 blockade in classical Hodgkin lymphoma. After autologous stem cell transplantation all patients relapsed, and prior brentuximab vedotin exposure differed between cohorts. The data were produced by immunoSEQ multiplex PCR, yet TCRdb's version contains in-frame clones alone and is incomplete. This sample carries 43,000 or so clones, roughly 86% of them seen once, and the ten largest clones take about 9%. The sample was peripheral blood mononuclear cells (PBMCs), taken at baseline. Receptors originate from a human donor with classical Hodgkin lymphoma.

The chain employs TRBV11-2 and TRBJ2-1; 10 bases align to TRBD2. Germline V gene data show CDR1 as SGHAT and CDR2 as FQNNGV. This CDR3 has 18 residues. The V and J ends lost 1 base and 7 bases, in that order; junction bases with no gene match: 13. The CDR3 sequence: CASSLGALAGVVRNEQFF. The CDR3 DNA reads TGTGCCAGCAGCTTAGGCGCGCTAGCGGGAGTGGTTCGGAATGAGCAGTTCTTC.

The chain combines TRBV6-1 with TRBJ2-7; D unclear. This CDR3 spans 13 amino acids. Trimming took off 6 bases at V and 2 bases at J, with 11 bases between the two ends. CDR1 MNHNS and CDR2 SASEGT come from the germline V gene. The CDR3 sequence is CASSPDSTYEQYF. DNA for the CDR3: TGTGCCAGCAGCCCCGACTCAACCTACGAGCAGTACTTC.

The J gene is TRBJ2-7, the V gene TRBV19; tentatively, D is TRBD2 (5 bases). Germline values: CDR1 LNHDA, CDR2 SQIVND (reference sequence). CDR3 length: 19 residues. Deletions cut 7 bases from V and 3 bases from J, with 31 bases between. The DNA for the CDR3 is TGTGCCAGTACCCCGGCTTTTCAGCGGACTCGATACATCTTCTACGAGCAGTACTTC. It specifies CASTPAFQRTRYIFYEQYF.

DNA of the CDR3: TGTGCCAGCAGTGTAACCTCCCGGGTGGGGGAGCGGAGGAATGAGCAGTTCTTC. This encodes CASSVTSRVGERRNEQFF. J is TRBJ2-1 and V is TRBV6-1; D tentatively fits TRBD1 or TRBD2 (5 bases each). The CDR3 sequence is 18 residues long. Per germline, CDR1 MNHNS and CDR2 SASEGT. V was clipped by 4 bases and J by 7 bases, with 26 bases between them.

V is TRBV15 and J is TRBJ2-5, with a weak D call TRBD2 (5 bases). Germline CDR1 reads LNHNV; CDR2 reads YYDKDF (reference sequence). Trimming removed 4 bases from V and 0 bases from J, with 9 bases in between. The CDR3 contains 14 residues. DNA for the CDR3: TGTGCCACCAGCACGACTACGTACCAAGAGACCCAGTACTTC. Translation gives CATSTTTYQETQYF. Supplemented by reference TRBV15 and TRBJ2-5, the full variable domain reads DAMVIQNPRYQVTQFGKPVTLSCSQTLNHNVMYWYQQKSSQAPKLLFHYYDKDFNNEADTPDNFQSRRPNTSFCFLDIRSPGLGDTAMYLCATSTTTYQETQYFGPGTRLLVL.

The chain uses TRBV29-1 and TRBJ1-5, with D perhaps TRBD1 (5 bases). Trimming cost V 7 bases and J 9 bases, with 19 bases left between them. The CDR3 runs 13 residues. Germline V lookup: CDR1 SQVTM, CDR2 ANQGSEA. The CDR3 coding sequence is TGCAGCGCGCGCCGGGACGACGGAGGGCCCCAGCATTTT. Translating gives CSARRDDGGPQHF.

The chain is built from TRBV28 and TRBJ2-5; 10 nucleotides align to TRBD2. CDR3 length equals 13 residues. Germline-derived CDR1 and CDR2 are MDHEN and SYDVKM. After removal of 6 bases from V and 2 bases from J, the junction contained 0 bases not matched to a gene. The CDR3 protein is CASRLAGQETQYF. The CDR3 bases are TGTGCCAGCAGACTAGCGGGACAAGAGACCCAGTACTTC.

CDR3: CASSLQGADNEQFF. The CDR3 DNA sequence: TGCGCCAGCAGCTTGCAGGGGGCAGACAATGAGCAGTTCTTC. This chain uses TRBV5-1 with TRBJ2-1, with TRBD1 identical over 8 bases. Trimming cost V 1 base and J 5 bases; bases outside gene matches: 2. Germline V gene sequence: CDR1 SGHRS, CDR2 YFSETQ. The CDR3 has 14 residues.